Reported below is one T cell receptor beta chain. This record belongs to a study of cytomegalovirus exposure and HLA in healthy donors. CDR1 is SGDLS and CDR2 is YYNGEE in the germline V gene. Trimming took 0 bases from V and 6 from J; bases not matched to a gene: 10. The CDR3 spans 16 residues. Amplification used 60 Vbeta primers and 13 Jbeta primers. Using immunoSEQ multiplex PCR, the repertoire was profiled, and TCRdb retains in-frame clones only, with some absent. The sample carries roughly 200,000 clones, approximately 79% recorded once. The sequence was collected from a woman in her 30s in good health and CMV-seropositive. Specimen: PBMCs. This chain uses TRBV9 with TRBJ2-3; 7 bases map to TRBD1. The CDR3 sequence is CASSVAQGEILDTQYF. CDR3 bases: TGTGCCAGCAGCGTAGCTCAGGGGGAGATTCTGGATACGCAGTATTTT. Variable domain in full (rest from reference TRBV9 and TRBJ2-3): DSGVTQTPKHLITATGQRVTLRCSPRSGDLSVYWYQQSLDQGLQFLIQYYNGEERAKGNILERFSAQQFPDLHSELNLSSLELGDSALYFCASSVAQGEILDTQYFGPGTRLTVL.